The T cell receptor (beta chain) under discussion was sequenced for a study of OX40 agonist ivuxolimab in advanced cancers. Study context: At 0.01 to 10 mg/kg, ivuxolimab was administered intravenously to patients every 2 weeks. Three patients showed partial responses: one hepatocellular carcinoma and two cutaneous melanoma cases. Study-wide findings and caveats: Clonal expansion in partial responders at 0.1-3.0 mg/kg ranked among the lowest.

Trimming left V 3 bases short and J 2 bases short, with 8 bases between. The germline V gene has CDR1 LNHDA and CDR2 SQIVND (reference sequence). The CDR3 totals 13 residues. Note on this clone: Its target is not known.

Produced via immunoSEQ multiplex PCR; TCRdb's table is partial and in-frame only. The data show tens of thousands of clones, under 85% seen once. The J gene is TRBJ2-7, the V gene TRBV19; TRBD2 might be the D (7 bases). The input for sequencing was CD4+ or CD8+ T cells sorted from blood, taken in a trial of the OX40 agonist ivuxolimab. The TCR was taken from an adult with an advanced solid tumor such as melanoma, head and neck, liver or kidney cancer. The CDR3 coding sequence is TGTGCCAGTAGTATGGGGGGGCCCTACGAGCAGTACTTC. This codes for CASSMGGPYEQYF. Using reference TRBV19 and TRBJ2-7 for the parts outside the CDR3, the full variable domain is DGGITQSPKYLFRKEGQNVTLSCEQNLNHDAMYWYRQDPGQGLRLIYYSQIVNDFQKGDIAEGYSVSREKKESFPLTVTSAQKNPTAFYLCASSMGGPYEQYFGPGTRLTVT.